This passage covers 31 T cell receptor beta chains from one sample sequenced in a study of shared clonotypes between healthy human individuals. The table came from immunoSEQ multiplex PCR; TCRdb's copy has only in-frame clones and leaves some out. Among around 690,000 clones listed, less than 95% were seen once. The sequencing sample was made of memory CD8+ T cells from PBMCs. The sample's subset: CD45RO+ cells pooled with CCR7-negative TemRA cells. These TCRs come from a man aged 18 to 30 in good health. Some clones in this sample may be carry-over from other donors' samples.

V gene TRBV28 combines with J gene TRBJ1-5, with D unresolved. The germline CDR1 and CDR2 sequences are MDHEN and SYDVKM. The CDR3 totals 15 residues. Trimming shortened V by 3 bases and J by 0 bases, and 9 bases separated the two germline ends. The CDR3 spells CASSFEGYSNQPQHF. CDR3 nucleotide sequence: TGTGCCAGCAGTTTTGAGGGATATAGCAATCAGCCCCAGCATTTT.

This chain joins TRBV7-9 and TRBJ2-5, with a weak D call TRBD1 (6 bases). Germline CDR1 is SEHNR and CDR2 is FQNEAQ (reference sequence). CDR3 length: 15 amino acids. Trimming pared 2 bases from V and 5 bases from J, leaving 15 bases between. Written as DNA, the CDR3 is TGTGCCAGCAGCTTACTGACAGGTCAGGGTGAGACCCAGTACTTC. This encodes CASSLLTGQGETQYF.

V is TRBV9 and J is TRBJ2-7; possibly TRBD2 for D (6 bases). Germline V gene sequence: CDR1 SGDLS, CDR2 YYNGEE. This CDR3 contains 15 residues. The ends were cut back, 2 bases at V and 2 bases at J, with 14 bases in the middle. DNA for the CDR3: TGTGCCAGCAGCGTTGCGGACGGGAGAACCTACGAGCAGTACTTC. This codes for CASSVADGRTYEQYF.

The CDR3 DNA is TGTGCCAGCAGCTTACTATCTGGAGGGCTTGACTACGAGCAGTACTTC. Translation gives CASSLLSGGLDYEQYF. V usage is TRBV7-6 and J usage is TRBJ2-7; D may be TRBD2 (6 bases). This CDR3 spans 16 amino acids. V dropped 2 bases and J dropped 3 bases, with 17 bases sitting between them. CDR1 is SGHVS and CDR2 is FNYEAQ in the germline V gene. The full variable domain, its missing parts supplied by reference TRBV7-6 and TRBJ2-7, is GAGVSQSPRYKVTKRGQDVALRCDPISGHVSLYWYRQALGQGPEFLTYFNYEAQQDKSGLPNDRFSAERPEGSISTLTIQRTEQRDSAMYRCASSLLSGGLDYEQYFGPGTRLTVT.

The chain carries TRBV13 and TRBJ2-1; 8 bases match TRBD2. Unmatched junction bases numbered 10, after V lost 5 bases and J lost 1 base. CDR3 length: 17 residues. From germline, CDR1 is PRHDT and CDR2 FYEKMQ (reference sequence). The CDR3 nucleotides are TGTGCCAGCAGCCAAGGCCCACGGGAGGGGTCCTACAATGAGCAGTTCTTC. Translating it yields CASSQGPREGSYNEQFF.

This clone was seen just once. The CDR3 bases are TGCGCCAGCAGCCAGGGACTAGCGGGATACTACAATGAGCAGTTCTTC. Protein sequence: CASSQGLAGYYNEQFF. The rearrangement links TRBV4-3 to TRBJ2-1; the match to TRBD2 covers 13 bases. This CDR3 region has 16 residues. The V gene end was trimmed by 3 bases and the J gene end by 3 bases; junction bases not matched to a gene: 2. Germline V gives CDR1 LGHNA, CDR2 YSLEER.

This clone was picked up a small number of times. This could be a read error, since a much larger clone is one nucleotide away. The sample has other DNA sequences that encode this CDR3 too. The genes are TRBV9 and TRBJ2-3; D is uncertain. V lost 0 bases, J lost 4 bases, and 6 bases lay in between. CDR1 is SGDLS and CDR2 is YYNGEE in the germline V gene. This CDR3 has 13 residues. The CDR3 sequence is CASSVGSPDTQYF. In DNA form, the CDR3 reads TGTGCCAGCAGCGTAGGCTCCCCAGATACGCAGTATTTT.

The rearrangement links TRBV7-9 to TRBJ2-5, with 8 positions matching TRBD1. The CDR3 contains 13 residues. Germline assignment: CDR1 SEHNR and CDR2 FQNEAQ (reference sequence). V lost 6 bases, J lost 5 bases, and 5 bases stayed unmatched. CDR3 nucleotides: TGTGCCAGCAGTCAGGGGGCGCGGGAGACCCAGTACTTC. Amino acids: CASSQGARETQYF.

The chain employs TRBV7-9 and TRBJ2-3, with TRBD2 identical over 8 bases. Germline CDR1 is SEHNR and CDR2 is FQNEAQ (reference sequence). This CDR3 is 16 amino acids long. After removal of 4 bases from V and 0 bases from J, the junction contained 6 bases not matched to a gene. The CDR3 is CASSSRLATSTDTQYF. Here the CDR3 DNA reads TGTGCCAGCAGCTCAAGACTAGCGACTAGCACAGATACGCAGTATTTT. The full variable domain, rest sourced from reference TRBV7-9 and TRBJ2-3, is DTGVSQNPRHKITKRGQNVTFRCDPISEHNRLYWYRQTLGQGPEFLTYFQNEAQLEKSRLLSDRFSAERPKGSFSTLEIQRTEQGDSAMYLCASSSRLATSTDTQYFGPGTRLTVL.

V and J are TRBV5-6 and TRBJ1-5; possible D gene TRBD1, 6 bases. There are 13 residues in the CDR3. CDR1 is SGHDT and CDR2 is YYEEEE in the germline V gene. The V end was cut by 4 bases, the J end by 6 bases, with 11 bases between. CDR3 bases: TGTGCCAGCAGCGCCGGGGGGGCTCAGCCCCAGCATTTT. This gives the protein CASSAGGAQPQHF.

The chain couples TRBV6-1 to TRBJ1-1; 10 positions agree with TRBD1. CDR3 length: 12 amino acids. The trim removed 6 bases at V and 11 bases at J, leaving 6 bases unmatched. In germline, CDR1 is MNHNS, CDR2 SASEGT. CDR3 residues: CASRGQGSGAFF. The CDR3 region has the DNA TGTGCCAGCAGGGGACAGGGGAGTGGGGCTTTCTTT.

V is TRBV6-5 and J is TRBJ1-2, with D tentatively TRBD1 (6 bases). Germline V gene sequence: CDR1 MNHEY, CDR2 SVGAGI. This CDR3 spans 13 amino acids. Trimming removed 7 bases at V and 2 bases at J, with 11 bases between. In DNA, the CDR3 is TGTGCCAGCATCAGGGGATTCAACTATGGCTACACCTTC. Translated, it gives CASIRGFNYGYTF.

This rearrangement joins TRBV4-1 to TRBJ1-5; a possible D gene is TRBD1 (6 bases). Between the trimmed V and J ends, which lost 1 base and 4 bases, there was a span of 11 bases. The CDR3 totals 15 residues. CDR1 and CDR2 (germline): MGHRA, YSYEKL. CDR3: CASSQVEGGNQPQHF. CDR3 nucleotides: TGCGCCAGCAGCCAAGTAGAAGGGGGGAATCAGCCCCAGCATTTT.

This chain's CDR3 is CASSQDRAEYNEQFF. CDR3 nucleotide sequence: TGCGCCAGCAGCCAAGATAGGGCAGAATACAATGAGCAGTTCTTC. The chain couples TRBV4-3 to TRBJ2-1; D is unresolved. Germline V gives CDR1 LGHNA, CDR2 YSLEER. The V end was cut by 0 bases, the J end by 4 bases, with 10 bases between. The CDR3 totals 15 residues.

As for this clone: Other DNA sequences within the sample encode an identical CDR3. This chain uses TRBV27 with TRBJ2-2; no firm D call. Between the trimmed V and J ends, which lost 3 bases and 4 bases, there was a span of 6 bases. The CDR3 is 13 residues long. Germline-derived CDR1 and CDR2 are MNHEY and SMNVEV (reference sequence). The CDR3 sequence: CASSFRPTGELFF. The DNA of the CDR3 is TGTGCCAGCAGTTTTCGGCCCACCGGGGAGCTGTTTTTT.

The chain joins TRBV27 to TRBJ1-1; 7 bases fit TRBD1. The CDR3 contains 14 residues. V gave up 4 bases and J gave up 8 bases; unmatched junction bases: 10. Germline loops: CDR1 MNHEY, CDR2 SMNVEV (reference sequence). DNA of the CDR3: TGTGCCAGCAGTTCATATCGGACAGGAACAGAAGCTTTCTTT. This encodes CASSSYRTGTEAFF.

The chain links TRBV7-3 to TRBJ1-6; D is uncertain. Germline CDR1 SGHTA, CDR2 FQGTGA. This CDR3 region has 16 residues. The V end lost 0 bases, the J end lost 1 base, and 7 bases lay between the germline ends. The CDR3 bases are TGTGCCAGCAGCTTAACCCCAGCGTCCTATAATTCACCCCTCCACTTT. It translates to CASSLTPASYNSPLHF. Full variable domain (remainder filled in from reference TRBV7-3 and TRBJ1-6): GAGVSQTPSNKVTEKGKYVELRCDPISGHTALYWYRQSLGQGPEFLIYFQGTGAADDSGLPNDRFFAVRPEGSVSTLKIQRTERGDSAVYLCASSLTPASYNSPLHFGNGTRLTVT.

V gene TRBV10-3 combines with J gene TRBJ2-3; 7 bases are shared with TRBD1. The CDR3 length is 14 residues. J gave up 0 bases and V 6 bases, and 3 bases lay outside the gene matches. CDR1 and CDR2 (germline): ENHRY, SYGVKD. The CDR3 DNA follows: TGTGCCATCAGATCGACAGGGAGCACAGATACGCAGTATTTT. Translated: CAIRSTGSTDTQYF.

The CDR3 nucleotides are TGTGCCAGCAGTTTATTAGGCGGCGTTGAAGCTTTCTTT. This gives the protein CASSLLGGVEAFF. The chain couples TRBV27 to TRBJ1-1; unclear D gene. Trimming cost V 1 base and J 7 bases, with 10 bases left between them. CDR1 is MNHEY and CDR2 is SMNVEV in the germline V gene (reference sequence). The CDR3 consists of 13 residues.

The chain carries TRBV11-2 and TRBJ2-1; D not resolved. The germline V gene encodes CDR1 SGHAT and CDR2 FQNNGV. V gave up 0 bases and J gave up 7 bases, with 4 bases separating them. There are 12 residues in the CDR3. As DNA, the CDR3 is TGTGCCAGCAGCTTAGAGAAAAATGAGCAGTTCTTC. Its translation: CASSLEKNEQFF.

This chain connects TRBV18 to TRBJ2-7; perhaps TRBD1 as D (6 bases). CDR1 is KGHSH and CDR2 is LQKENI in the germline V gene. With 3 bases removed from V and 0 bases from J, the gap between germline ends came to 15 bases. The CDR3 extends over 16 amino acids. CDR3 sequence: CASSPSRGQSSYEQYF. DNA of the CDR3: TGTGCCAGCTCACCGTCCAGGGGCCAAAGCTCCTACGAGCAGTACTTC.

The chain is built from TRBV27 and TRBJ1-4; unclear D gene. The V end lost 0 bases, the J end lost 0 bases, and 5 bases lay between the germline ends. Germline values: CDR1 MNHEY, CDR2 SMNVEV (reference sequence). The CDR3 spans 15 residues. DNA for the CDR3: TGTGCCAGCAGTTTATCCCGGGCAACTAATGAAAAACTGTTTTTT. Residues: CASSLSRATNEKLFF. The variable domain in full, with the rest retrieved from reference TRBV27 and TRBJ1-4, is EAQVTQNPRYLITVTGKKLTVTCSQNMNHEYMSWYRQDPGLGLRQIYYSMNVEVTDKGDVPEGYKVSRKEKRNFPLILESPSPNQTSLYFCASSLSRATNEKLFFGSGTQLSVL.

This clone was seen just once. This chain connects TRBV30 to TRBJ2-5; the match to TRBD2 covers 15 bases. Germline loops: CDR1 GTSNPN, CDR2 SVGIG (reference sequence). The CDR3 has 16 amino acids. The V gene end was trimmed by 4 bases and the J gene end by 4 bases; junction bases not matched to a gene: 7. The CDR3 region has the DNA TGTGCCTGGAACGGACTAGCGGGAGGGGAGGGAGAGACCCAGTACTTC. Translating it yields CAWNGLAGGEGETQYF.

The chain joins TRBV7-9 to TRBJ2-1; unclear D gene. Germline lookup yields CDR1 SEHNR and CDR2 FQNEAQ (reference sequence). Trimming cost V 4 bases and J 12 bases, with 7 bases left between them. The CDR3 totals 10 residues. CDR3 loop: CASSSGRQFF. DNA for the CDR3: TGTGCCAGCAGCTCCGGTCGGCAGTTCTTC.

The V gene is TRBV27, the J gene TRBJ2-1; D remains ambiguous. Germline CDR1 MNHEY, CDR2 SMNVEV (reference sequence). V lost 8 bases and J lost 1, with 12 bases in between. CDR3 length: 14 amino acids. The CDR3 region has the DNA TGTGCCAGCGCCACGGCGGCATCCTACAATGAGCAGTTCTTC. It codes for CASATAASYNEQFF.

V usage is TRBV7-9 and J usage is TRBJ1-1; D unresolved. Trimming took off 5 bases at V and 11 bases at J, with 12 bases between the two ends. The CDR3 has 11 residues. Germline-derived CDR1 and CDR2 are SEHNR and FQNEAQ (reference sequence). CDR3 sequence reads: CASSPNLKAFF. In nucleotides, the CDR3 is TGTGCCAGCAGCCCTAATCTTAAGGCTTTCTTT.

The chain combines TRBV11-2 with TRBJ1-2; a possible D gene is TRBD1 (5 bases). Trimming cost V 5 bases and J 2 bases, with 18 bases left between them. The CDR3 consists of 16 residues. Germline V CDR1 and CDR2: SGHAT, FQNNGV. As DNA, the CDR3 is TGTGCCAGCAGCCCCACCTTGTACGACAGAAACTATGGCTACACCTTC. Amino acids: CASSPTLYDRNYGYTF.

As to this clone: Other DNA sequences within the sample encode an identical CDR3. The V and J genes are TRBV6-6 and TRBJ2-1; D not certain. V was pared by 0 bases and J by 10 bases, with 10 bases between. The CDR3 loop spans 13 amino acids. CDR1 and CDR2 (germline): MNHNY, SVGAGI (reference sequence). The CDR3 region is CASSYSSGPEQFF. Here the CDR3 DNA reads TGTGCCAGCAGTTACTCGAGTGGGCCGGAGCAGTTCTTC.

V is TRBV18 and J is TRBJ2-5; the D gene could be TRBD1 or TRBD2 (6 bases each). The CDR3 contains 16 residues. Germline assignment: CDR1 KGHSH and CDR2 LQKENI. Between the trimmed V and J ends, which lost 0 bases and 5 bases, there was a span of 16 bases. CDR3 nucleotides: TGTGCCAGCTCACCACCTTTTTCTCGGGGGCCGGAGACCCAGTACTTC. Translated, it gives CASSPPFSRGPETQYF.

The chain is built from TRBV10-3 and TRBJ2-1; TRBD2 is a possible D gene (6 bases). Germline V CDR1 and CDR2: ENHRY, SYGVKD. The CDR3 is 16 residues long. The V end was cut by 2 bases, the J end by 7 bases, with 18 bases between. CDR3: CAISERLEGLNNEQFF. In DNA form, the CDR3 reads TGTGCCATCAGTGAGCGGTTGGAGGGACTCAATAATGAGCAGTTCTTC.

This sequence joins TRBV5-5 and TRBJ2-5; TRBD2 agrees at 15 bases. The CDR3 runs 17 residues. Trimming at V came to 4 bases and at J to 5 bases, leaving 9 bases not matched to a gene. Per germline, CDR1 SGHKS and CDR2 YYEKEE (reference sequence). The CDR3 sequence: CASSRTSGRAVWETQYF. DNA for the CDR3: TGTGCCAGCAGCCGGACTAGCGGGAGGGCCGTGTGGGAGACCCAGTACTTC.